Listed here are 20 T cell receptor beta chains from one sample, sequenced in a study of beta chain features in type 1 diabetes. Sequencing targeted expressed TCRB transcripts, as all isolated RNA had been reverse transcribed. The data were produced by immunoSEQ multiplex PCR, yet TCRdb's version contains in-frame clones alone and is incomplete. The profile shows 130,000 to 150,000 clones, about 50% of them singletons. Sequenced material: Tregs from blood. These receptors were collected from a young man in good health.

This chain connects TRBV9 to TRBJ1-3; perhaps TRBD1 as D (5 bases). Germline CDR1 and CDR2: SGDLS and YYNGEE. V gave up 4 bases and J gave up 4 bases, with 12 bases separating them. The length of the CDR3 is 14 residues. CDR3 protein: CASSPQTVGNTIYF. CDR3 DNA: TGTGCCAGCAGCCCCCAGACAGTCGGAAACACCATATATTTT. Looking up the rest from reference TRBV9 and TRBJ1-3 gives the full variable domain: DSGVTQTPKHLITATGQRVTLRCSPRSGDLSVYWYQQSLDQGLQFLIQYYNGEERAKGNILERFSAQQFPDLHSELNLSSLELGDSALYFCASSPQTVGNTIYFGEGSWLTVV.

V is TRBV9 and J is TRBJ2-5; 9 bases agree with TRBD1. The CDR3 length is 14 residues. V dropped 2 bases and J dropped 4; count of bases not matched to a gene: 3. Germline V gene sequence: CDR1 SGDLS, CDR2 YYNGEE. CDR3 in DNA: TGTGCCAGCAGCGTGACAGGGGGGGGAGAGACCCAGTACTTC. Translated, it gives CASSVTGGGETQYF.

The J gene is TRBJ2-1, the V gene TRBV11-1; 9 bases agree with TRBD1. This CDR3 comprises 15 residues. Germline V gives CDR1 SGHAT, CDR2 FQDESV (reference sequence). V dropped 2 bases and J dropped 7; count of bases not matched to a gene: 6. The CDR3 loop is CASSLNRGRWNEQFF. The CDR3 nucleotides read TGTGCCAGCAGCTTAAACAGGGGGCGATGGAATGAGCAGTTCTTC.

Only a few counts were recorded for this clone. In nucleotides, the CDR3 is TGTGCCAGCTCACCGTCTTCTTCCTACTCCTACGAGCAGTACTTC. Protein product: CASSPSSSYSYEQYF. The chain recombines TRBV18 with TRBJ2-7; D not resolved. This CDR3 is 15 amino acids long. V was pared by 3 bases and J by 0 bases, with 12 bases between. Germline V gene sequence: CDR1 KGHSH, CDR2 LQKENI. The variable domain in full, completed from reference TRBV18 and TRBJ2-7, reads NAGVMQNPRHLVRRRGQEARLRCSPMKGHSHVYWYRQLPEEGLKFMVYLQKENIIDESGMPKERFSAEFPKEGPSILRIQQVVRGDSAAYFCASSPSSSYSYEQYFGPGTRLTVT.

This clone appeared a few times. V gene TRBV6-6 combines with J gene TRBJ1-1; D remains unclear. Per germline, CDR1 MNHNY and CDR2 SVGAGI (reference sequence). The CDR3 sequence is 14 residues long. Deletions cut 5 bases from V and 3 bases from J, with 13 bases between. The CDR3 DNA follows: TGTGCCAGCAGTGTCAGTGATGGTTACACTGAAGCTTTCTTT. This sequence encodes CASSVSDGYTEAFF.

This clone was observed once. In DNA form, the CDR3 reads TGCGCCAGCAGCGTCGGACAGAGGAACACCGGGGAGCTGTTTTTT. Translation: CASSVGQRNTGELFF. The chain has TRBV5-1 and TRBJ2-2, with D perhaps matching TRBD1 (6 bases). This CDR3 is 15 amino acids long. Between the trimmed V and J ends, which lost 4 bases and 1 base, there was a span of 11 bases. Germline lookup yields CDR1 SGHRS and CDR2 YFSETQ. Variable domain in full (rest from reference TRBV5-1 and TRBJ2-2): KAGVTQTPRYLIKTRGQQVTLSCSPISGHRSVSWYQQTPGQGLQFLFEYFSETQRNKGNFPGRFSGRQFSNSRSEMNVSTLELGDSALYLCASSVGQRNTGELFFGEGSRLTVL.

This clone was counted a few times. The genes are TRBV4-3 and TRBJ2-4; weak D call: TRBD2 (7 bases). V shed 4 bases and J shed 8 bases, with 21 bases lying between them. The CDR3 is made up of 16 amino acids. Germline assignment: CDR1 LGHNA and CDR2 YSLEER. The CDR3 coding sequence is TGCGCCAGCAGCCCGAGGGGGGGCCCCCCGGGGCACATTCAGTACTTC. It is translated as CASSPRGGPPGHIQYF.

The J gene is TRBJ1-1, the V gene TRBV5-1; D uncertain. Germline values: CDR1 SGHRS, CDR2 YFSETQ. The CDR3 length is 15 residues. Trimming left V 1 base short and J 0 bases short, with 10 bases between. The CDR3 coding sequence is TGCGCCAGCAGCTTGTCGATAAACATGAACACTGAAGCTTTCTTT. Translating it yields CASSLSINMNTEAFF.

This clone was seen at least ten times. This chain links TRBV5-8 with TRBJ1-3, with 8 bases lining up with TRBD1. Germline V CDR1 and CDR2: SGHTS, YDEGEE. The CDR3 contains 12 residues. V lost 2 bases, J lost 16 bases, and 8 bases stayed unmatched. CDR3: CASSLDQRQGYF. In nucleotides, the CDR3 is TGTGCCAGCAGCTTAGACCAACGACAGGGGTATTTT.

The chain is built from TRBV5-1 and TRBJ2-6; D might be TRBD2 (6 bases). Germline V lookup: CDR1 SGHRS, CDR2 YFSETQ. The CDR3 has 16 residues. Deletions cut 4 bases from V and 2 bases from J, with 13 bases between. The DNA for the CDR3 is TGCGCCAGCAGCCCCGGTGGAGGGGCTGGGGCCAACGTCCTGACTTTC. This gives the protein CASSPGGGAGANVLTF.

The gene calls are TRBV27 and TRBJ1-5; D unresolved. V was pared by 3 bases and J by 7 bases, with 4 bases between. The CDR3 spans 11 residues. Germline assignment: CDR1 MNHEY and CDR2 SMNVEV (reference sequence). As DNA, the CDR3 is TGTGCCAGCAGTTTTAGCCAGCCCCAGCATTTT. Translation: CASSFSQPQHF.

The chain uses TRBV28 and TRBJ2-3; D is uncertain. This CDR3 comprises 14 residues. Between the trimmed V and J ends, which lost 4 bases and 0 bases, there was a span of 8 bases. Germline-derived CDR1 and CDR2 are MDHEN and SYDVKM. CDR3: CASSYSPSTDTQYF. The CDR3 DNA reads TGTGCCAGCAGTTACAGCCCTAGCACAGATACGCAGTATTTT.

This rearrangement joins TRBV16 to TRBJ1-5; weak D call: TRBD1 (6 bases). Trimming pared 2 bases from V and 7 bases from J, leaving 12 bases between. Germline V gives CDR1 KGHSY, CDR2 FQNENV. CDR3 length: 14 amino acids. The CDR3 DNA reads TGTGCCAGCAGCCAACCGACAGGAGTACAGCCCCAGCATTTT. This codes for CASSQPTGVQPQHF.

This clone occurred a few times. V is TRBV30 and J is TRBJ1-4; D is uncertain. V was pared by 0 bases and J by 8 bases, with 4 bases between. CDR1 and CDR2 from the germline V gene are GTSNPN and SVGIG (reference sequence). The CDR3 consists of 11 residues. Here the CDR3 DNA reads TGTGCCTGGAGTGTTTCAGAAAAACTGTTTTTT. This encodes CAWSVSEKLFF.

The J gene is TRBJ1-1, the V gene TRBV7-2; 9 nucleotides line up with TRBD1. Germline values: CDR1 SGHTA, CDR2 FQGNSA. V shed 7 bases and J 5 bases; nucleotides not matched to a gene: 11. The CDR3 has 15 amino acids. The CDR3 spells CASIPDRGMGTEAFF. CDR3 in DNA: TGTGCCAGCATCCCGGACAGGGGAATGGGTACTGAAGCTTTCTTT.

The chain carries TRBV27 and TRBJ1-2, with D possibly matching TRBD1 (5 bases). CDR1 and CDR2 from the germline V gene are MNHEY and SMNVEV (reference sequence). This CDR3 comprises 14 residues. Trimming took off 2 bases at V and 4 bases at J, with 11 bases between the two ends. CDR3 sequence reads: CASSLSYDSYGYTF. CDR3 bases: TGTGCCAGCAGTTTAAGTTATGACAGCTATGGCTACACCTTC.

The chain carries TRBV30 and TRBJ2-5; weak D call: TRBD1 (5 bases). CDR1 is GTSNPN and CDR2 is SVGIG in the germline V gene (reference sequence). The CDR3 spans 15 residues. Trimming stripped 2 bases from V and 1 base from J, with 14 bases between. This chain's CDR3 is CAWSIQGRAQETQYF. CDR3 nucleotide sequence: TGTGCCTGGAGTATACAAGGCAGGGCCCAAGAGACCCAGTACTTC.

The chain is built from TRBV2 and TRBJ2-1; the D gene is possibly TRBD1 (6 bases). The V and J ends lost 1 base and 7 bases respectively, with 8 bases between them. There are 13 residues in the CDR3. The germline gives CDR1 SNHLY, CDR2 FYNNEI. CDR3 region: CASSEDRDNEQFF. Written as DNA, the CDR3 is TGTGCCAGCAGTGAAGACAGGGATAATGAGCAGTTCTTC.

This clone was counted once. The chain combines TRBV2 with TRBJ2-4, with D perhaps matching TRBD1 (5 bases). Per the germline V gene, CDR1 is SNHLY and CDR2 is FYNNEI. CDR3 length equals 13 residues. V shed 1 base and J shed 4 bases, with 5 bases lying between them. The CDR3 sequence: CASSEGTKNIQYF. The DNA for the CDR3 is TGTGCCAGCAGTGAAGGGACAAAAAACATTCAGTACTTC.

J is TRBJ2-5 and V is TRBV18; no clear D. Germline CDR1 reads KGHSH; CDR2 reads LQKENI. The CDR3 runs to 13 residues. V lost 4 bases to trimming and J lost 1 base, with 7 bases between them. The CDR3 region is CASSRYSQETQYF. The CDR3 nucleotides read TGTGCCAGCTCACGGTACAGCCAAGAGACCCAGTACTTC. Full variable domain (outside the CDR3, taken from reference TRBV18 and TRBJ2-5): NAGVMQNPRHLVRRRGQEARLRCSPMKGHSHVYWYRQLPEEGLKFMVYLQKENIIDESGMPKERFSAEFPKEGPSILRIQQVVRGDSAAYFCASSRYSQETQYFGPGTRLLVL.